The rows below give T cell receptor beta chains drawn from one sample of a study of blood T cell repertoires in COVID-19. Measured with immunoSEQ multiplex PCR; TCRdb has only the in-frame clones, and not every one. The table lists a few hundred thousand clones, around 90% of them singletons. The sequenced material came from PBMCs or T cells enriched from blood (not recorded which). The origin of the receptors is a man aged 25 to 40 who had been exposed to COVID-19. Each CDR3 is given with its conserved first and last residue. D genes are given only for firm matches. Rows may omit the clone size; those that give it use once, few, many or a size class.

CDR3nt: TGCGCCAGCAGCTTGACAGGTACTGGAAACACCATATATTTT
CDR3aa: CASSLTGTGNTIYF
v_gene: TRBV5-1
j_gene: TRBJ1-3
abundance: .
d_gene: .

CDR3nt: TGTGCCAGCAGCTTGTGGGGTGCGGGGGGGCCGGATGGCGGGGAGCTGTTTTTT
CDR3aa: CASSLWGAGGPDGGELFF
v_gene: TRBV7-2
j_gene: TRBJ2-2
abundance: .
d_gene: TRBD2

CDR3nt: TGTGCCAGCATGGGACTAGCGGGGGGGTCAGATACGCAGTATTTT
CDR3aa: CASMGLAGGSDTQYF
v_gene: TRBV5-4
j_gene: TRBJ2-3
abundance: .
d_gene: TRBD2

CDR3nt: TGTGCCAGCAGCGTATTTCTAGCGGGGGGGCCTAACGGGGAGCTGTTTTTT
CDR3aa: CASSVFLAGGPNGELFF
v_gene: TRBV9
j_gene: TRBJ2-2
abundance: .
d_gene: TRBD2

CDR3nt: TGCGCCAGCAGCCAAGAGTGGATCCCAGGGTCCTACAATGAGCAGTTCTTC
CDR3aa: CASSQEWIPGSYNEQFF
v_gene: TRBV4-3
j_gene: TRBJ2-1
abundance: .
d_gene: .

CDR3nt: TGTGCCAGCAGTGAACAGGGATTTAGCGAGCAGTACTTC
CDR3aa: CASSEQGFSEQYF
v_gene: TRBV2
j_gene: TRBJ2-7
abundance: few
d_gene: .

CDR3nt: TGTGCCATCAGTGTAGGGGGTGTCGGCAATCAGCCCCAGCATTTT
CDR3aa: CAISVGGVGNQPQHF
v_gene: TRBV10-3
j_gene: TRBJ1-5
abundance: .
d_gene: .

CDR3nt: TGCGCCAGCAGCTTGGCCTCCAGGTCAGGAGGGACAGATACGCAGTATTTT
CDR3aa: CASSLASRSGGTDTQYF
v_gene: TRBV5-1
j_gene: TRBJ2-3
abundance: .
d_gene: .

CDR3nt: TGTGCCAGCAGTACCGCTTGGGGACAGGGGGCTATTGAAAAACTGTTTTTT
CDR3aa: CASSTAWGQGAIEKLFF
v_gene: TRBV28
j_gene: TRBJ1-4
abundance: .
d_gene: TRBD1

CDR3nt: TGTGCCAGCAGCGCGCCGGGACTGGAAGACACAGATACGCAGTATTTT
CDR3aa: CASSAPGLEDTDTQYF
v_gene: TRBV13
j_gene: TRBJ2-3
abundance: once
d_gene: .

CDR3nt: TGTGCCAGCTCAATCGGCTCTGGAAACACCATATATTTT
CDR3aa: CASSIGSGNTIYF
v_gene: TRBV18
j_gene: TRBJ1-3
abundance: .
d_gene: .

CDR3nt: TGTGCCAGCAGTTACGGGGGACAGGGGAGGTCACCCCTCCACTTT
CDR3aa: CASSYGGQGRSPLHF
v_gene: TRBV6-6
j_gene: TRBJ1-6
abundance: .
d_gene: TRBD1

CDR3nt: TGTGCCAGCAGCTTGAACAGGGGTGGTGAAAAACTGTTTTTT
CDR3aa: CASSLNRGGEKLFF
v_gene: TRBV7-2
j_gene: TRBJ1-4
abundance: .
d_gene: TRBD1

CDR3nt: TGCGCCAGCAGCCCAAAGACAGGATTTAACTATGGCTACACCTTC
CDR3aa: CASSPKTGFNYGYTF
v_gene: TRBV5-1
j_gene: TRBJ1-2
abundance: .
d_gene: .

CDR3nt: TGTGCCACCAGCGAGACAGGGAGACCATTCGTCTATGGCTACACCTTC
CDR3aa: CATSETGRPFVYGYTF
v_gene: TRBV2
j_gene: TRBJ1-2
abundance: .
d_gene: TRBD1

CDR3nt: TGTGCCAGCAGCAGATTCAGCAGGAGGGCTTTCTTT
CDR3aa: CASSRFSRRAFF
v_gene: TRBV21-1
j_gene: TRBJ1-1
abundance: few
d_gene: .

CDR3nt: TGTGCCAGCAGTTCCCAAGGACTATTTGAGCAGTTCTTC
CDR3aa: CASSSQGLFEQFF
v_gene: TRBV12-3/TRBV12-4
j_gene: TRBJ2-1
abundance: .
d_gene: .

CDR3nt: TGTGCCAGCAGTCCCGGTGACTATGGCTACACCTTC
CDR3aa: CASSPGDYGYTF
v_gene: TRBV5-6
j_gene: TRBJ1-2
abundance: .
d_gene: .

CDR3nt: TGCGCCAGCAGCCCCGACTCGAACACCGGGGAGCTGTTTTTT
CDR3aa: CASSPDSNTGELFF
v_gene: TRBV5-1
j_gene: TRBJ2-2
abundance: few
d_gene: .

CDR3nt: TGCGCCAGCAGTGAGTCTCCACAGTTCCATGAAAAACTGTTTTTT
CDR3aa: CASSESPQFHEKLFF
v_gene: TRBV10-2
j_gene: TRBJ1-4
abundance: .
d_gene: .

CDR3nt: TGTGCCAGCCGAGATAGAACAGGTAACACAGATACGCAGTATTTT
CDR3aa: CASRDRTGNTDTQYF
v_gene: TRBV13
j_gene: TRBJ2-3
abundance: few
d_gene: .

CDR3nt: TGTGCCACCAGCGCCCGGAACGGGGGTAGCTACGAGCAGTACTTC
CDR3aa: CATSARNGGSYEQYF
v_gene: TRBV15
j_gene: TRBJ2-7
abundance: .
d_gene: .

CDR3nt: TGTGCCAGCAGCACCCGGGGGGCTCCCTATGGCTACACCTTC
CDR3aa: CASSTRGAPYGYTF
v_gene: TRBV9
j_gene: TRBJ1-2
abundance: .
d_gene: .